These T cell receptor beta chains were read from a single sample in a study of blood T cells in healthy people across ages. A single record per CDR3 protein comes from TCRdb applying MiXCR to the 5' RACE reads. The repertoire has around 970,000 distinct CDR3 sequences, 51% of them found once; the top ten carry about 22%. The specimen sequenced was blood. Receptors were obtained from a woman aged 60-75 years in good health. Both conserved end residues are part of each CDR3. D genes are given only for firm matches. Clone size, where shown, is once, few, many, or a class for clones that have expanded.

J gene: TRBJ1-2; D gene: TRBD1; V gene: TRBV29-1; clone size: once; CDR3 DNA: TGCAGCGTTGAATTGGTCCGTTACGACAGGGGGCCGTTTAACTATGGCTACACCTTC; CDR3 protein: CSVELVRYDRGPFNYGYTF
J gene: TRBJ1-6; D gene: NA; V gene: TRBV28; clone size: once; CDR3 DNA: TGTGTCACGAGGCAAGACAGGATTGGGGATTCACCCCTCCACTTT; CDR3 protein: CVTRQDRIGDSPLHF
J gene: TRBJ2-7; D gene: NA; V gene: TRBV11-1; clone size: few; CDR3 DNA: TGTGCCAGCTCTGGACAGAGGACCTACGAGCAGTACTTC; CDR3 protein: CASSGQRTYEQYF
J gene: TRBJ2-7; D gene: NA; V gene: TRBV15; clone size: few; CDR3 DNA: TGTGCCACCAGCAGCCTAGACTCCTACGAGCAGTACTTC; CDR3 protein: CATSSLDSYEQYF
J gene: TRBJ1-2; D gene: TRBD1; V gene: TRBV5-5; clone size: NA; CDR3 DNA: TGTGCCAGCAGCTTGTTCAGGGGGGCTACTAACTATGGCTACACCTTC; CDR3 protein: CASSLFRGATNYGYTF
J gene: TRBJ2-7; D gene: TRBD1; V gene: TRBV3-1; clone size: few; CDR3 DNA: TGTGCCAGCAGCCAACAGCCGGGACAGGGATTATATTCGAGCTACGAGCAGTACTTC; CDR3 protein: CASSQQPGQGLYSSYEQYF
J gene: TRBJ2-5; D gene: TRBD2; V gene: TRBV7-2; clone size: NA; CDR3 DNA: TGTGCCAGCAGCGTAGCGGGGACCCAAGAGACCCAGTACTTC; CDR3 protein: CASSVAGTQETQYF
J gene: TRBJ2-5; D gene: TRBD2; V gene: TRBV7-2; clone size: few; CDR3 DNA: TGTGCCAGCAGCCTAGGACTAGCGGAGTATGAGACCCAGTACTTC; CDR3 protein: CASSLGLAEYETQYF
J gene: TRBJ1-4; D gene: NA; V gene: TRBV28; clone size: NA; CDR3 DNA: TGTGCCAGCAGTCTCCTTGTACAGAACCCAAATGAAAAACTGTTTTTT; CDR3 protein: CASSLLVQNPNEKLFF
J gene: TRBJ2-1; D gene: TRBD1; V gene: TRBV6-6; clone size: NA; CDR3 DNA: TGTGCCAGCAGTTCCCCAAGGACAGGGGCCAATGAGCAGTTCTTC; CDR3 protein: CASSSPRTGANEQFF
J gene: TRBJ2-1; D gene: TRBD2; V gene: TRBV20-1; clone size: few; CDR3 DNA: TGCAGTGCTAACAGCGGGAGGGAGGGAAATGAGCAGTTCTTC; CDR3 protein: CSANSGREGNEQFF
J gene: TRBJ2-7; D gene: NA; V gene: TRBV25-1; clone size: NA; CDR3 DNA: TGTGCCAGCAGCAAAATGGTAGGAATTTACTCCTACGAGCAGTACTTC; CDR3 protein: CASSKMVGIYSYEQYF
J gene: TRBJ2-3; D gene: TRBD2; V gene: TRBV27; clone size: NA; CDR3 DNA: TGTGCCAGCAGTTTATCTACTAGCGGGAGGTCCACAGATACGCAGTATTTT; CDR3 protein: CASSLSTSGRSTDTQYF
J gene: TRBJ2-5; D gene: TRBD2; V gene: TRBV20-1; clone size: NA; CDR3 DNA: TGCAGTGCTAGATCCGGGACTAGTGGCCAAGAGACCCAGTACTTC; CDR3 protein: CSARSGTSGQETQYF
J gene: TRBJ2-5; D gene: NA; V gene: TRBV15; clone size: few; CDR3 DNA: TGTGCCACCAGCATCGGGAGTCAAGAGACCCAGTACTTC; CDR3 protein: CATSIGSQETQYF
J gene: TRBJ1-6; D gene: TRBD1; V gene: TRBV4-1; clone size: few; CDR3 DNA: TGCGCCAGCAGCCAAGCCAGGACAGGGGAGCACGTACGGTCACCCCTCCACTTT; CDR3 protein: CASSQARTGEHVRSPLHF
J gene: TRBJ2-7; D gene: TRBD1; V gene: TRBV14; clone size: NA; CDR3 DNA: TGTGCCAGCAGCCAACTCCCGAAACAGGGGGATTACGAGCAGTACTTC; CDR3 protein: CASSQLPKQGDYEQYF
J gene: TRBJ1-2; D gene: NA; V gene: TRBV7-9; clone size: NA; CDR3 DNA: TGTGCCAGCAGCGCAGCATCAACCTATGGCTACACCTTC; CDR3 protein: CASSAASTYGYTF
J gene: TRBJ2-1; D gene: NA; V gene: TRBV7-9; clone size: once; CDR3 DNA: TGTGCCAGCAGCTTAGGATTGGGGGGTGACTCCTACAATGAGCAGTTCTTC; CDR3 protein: CASSLGLGGDSYNEQFF
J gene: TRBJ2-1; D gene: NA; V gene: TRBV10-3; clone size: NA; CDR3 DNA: TGTGCCATCAGGCCTATGGAGGGCCCCTACAATGAGCAGTTCTTC; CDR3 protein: CAIRPMEGPYNEQFF
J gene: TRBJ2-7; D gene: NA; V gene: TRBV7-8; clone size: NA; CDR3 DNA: TGTGCCAGCAGCTTCGGAGGCTCAAATCCTGGGCAGTACTTC; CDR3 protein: CASSFGGSNPGQYF
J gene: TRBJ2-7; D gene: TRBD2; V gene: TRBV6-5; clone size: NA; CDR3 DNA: TGTGCCAGCAGCATGACTAGCGGGACGTCCTACGAGCAGTACTTC; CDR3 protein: CASSMTSGTSYEQYF
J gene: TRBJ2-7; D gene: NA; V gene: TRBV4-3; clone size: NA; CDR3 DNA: TGCGCCAGCAGCCCAAGGGGGGAGCGTGACGAGCAGTACTTC; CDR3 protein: CASSPRGERDEQYF
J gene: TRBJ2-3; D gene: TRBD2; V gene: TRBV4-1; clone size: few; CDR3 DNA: TGCGCCAGCAGCCAAGCCGGGACTAGCGGAATCACCTCTAGCACAGATACGCAGTATTTT; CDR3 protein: CASSQAGTSGITSSTDTQYF
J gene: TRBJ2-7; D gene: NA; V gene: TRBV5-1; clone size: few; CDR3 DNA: TGCGCCAGCAGTGTCTTTGGGGAGACCTACGAGCAGTACTTC; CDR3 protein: CASSVFGETYEQYF
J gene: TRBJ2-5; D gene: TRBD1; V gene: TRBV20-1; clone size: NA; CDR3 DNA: TGCAGTGCCCAGGAGGCGGAAAGGGGGCGGGAGACCCAGTACTTC; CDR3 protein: CSAQEAERGRETQYF
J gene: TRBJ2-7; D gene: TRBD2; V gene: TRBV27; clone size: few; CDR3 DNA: TGTGCCAGCAGCCACGGACTAGCGGGCTACGAGCAGTACTTC; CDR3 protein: CASSHGLAGYEQYF
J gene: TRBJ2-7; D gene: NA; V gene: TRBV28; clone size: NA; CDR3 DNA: TGTGCCAGCAGTTTTTTGGGGCGAGAACGGCGAGTTACCGAGCAGTACTTC; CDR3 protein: CASSFLGRERRVTEQYF
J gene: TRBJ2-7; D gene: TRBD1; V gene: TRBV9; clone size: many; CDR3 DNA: TGTGCCAGCAGTAAAAGACAGGGGGCTAACTACGAGCAGTACTTC; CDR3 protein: CASSKRQGANYEQYF
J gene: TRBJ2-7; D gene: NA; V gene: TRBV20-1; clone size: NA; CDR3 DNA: TGCAGTGCTAGAGATCTGGTACAGGGCCCCTACGAGCAGTACTTC; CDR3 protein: CSARDLVQGPYEQYF
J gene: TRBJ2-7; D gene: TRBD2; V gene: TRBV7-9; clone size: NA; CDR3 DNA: TGTGCCAGCAGCCCCCAGCGGGGTAGCTCCTACGAGCAGTACTTC; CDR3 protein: CASSPQRGSSYEQYF
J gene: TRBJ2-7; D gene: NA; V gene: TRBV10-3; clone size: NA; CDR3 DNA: TGTGCCATCAGTGAGTCGACTCTAGGGCGTCACGAGCAGTACTTC; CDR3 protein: CAISESTLGRHEQYF
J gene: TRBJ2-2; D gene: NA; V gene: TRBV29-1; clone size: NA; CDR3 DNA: TGCAGCGCGAAACACGGAGGGTGGGGGGACACCGGGGAGCTGTTTTTT; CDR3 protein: CSAKHGGWGDTGELFF
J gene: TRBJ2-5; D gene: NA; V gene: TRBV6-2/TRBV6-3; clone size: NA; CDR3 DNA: TGTGCCAGCAGTGCCGGTTGGGAGACCCAGTACTTC; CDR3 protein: CASSAGWETQYF